This TCR beta chain stems from a study of cytomegalovirus exposure and HLA in healthy donors. The wider study: Previous work identified roughly 120 million unique TCR beta sequences from around 200 million T cells.

Use of 60 Vbeta and 13 Jbeta primers characterized the PCR. Assay: immunoSEQ multiplex PCR; the TCRdb copy retains only in-frame clones and omits some. This repertoire shows hundreds of thousands of clones, around 89% found once; its top ten account for roughly 1%. The CDR3 runs to 13 residues. CDR1 is SNHLY, CDR2 FYNNEI, per germline. Germline trimming cut 7 bases from V and 4 bases from J; bases unmatched to any gene: 7. The rearrangement uses TRBV2 and TRBJ2-7; 7 bases fit TRBD1. The sample was PBMCs. This sequence was found in a woman under 30 in good health and CMV-seronegative. The CDR3 loop reads CASKGTAVYEQYF. In DNA, the CDR3 is TGTGCCAGCAAGGGGACAGCCGTTTACGAGCAGTACTTC.